The rows below give T cell receptor beta chains drawn from one sample of a study of regulatory T cells in long-lasting Graves disease. From the multiplex PCR reads, TCRdb called clonotypes with MiXCR, one entry per CDR3 protein. The table includes hundreds of thousands of distinct CDR3 sequences, 16% detected once. Another study also made use of these data, one on T cells in Graves' hyperthyroidism and ophthalmopathy.

The sample consisted of peripheral blood mononuclear cells (PBMCs), taken at new diagnosis, from a patient treated with antithyroid drugs. The receptors derive from a man aged 40-50 years with Graves disease. Both conserved end residues are part of each CDR3. The D gene is left open where the match is weak. The size of a clone is reported for some rows only, either as once, few or many, or as a class for expanded clones.

>TRBD2|TRBV7-2|few|TRBJ2-2
TGTGCCAGCAGCCGAGAAGCGGGGGGGCTTACCGGGGAGCTGTTTTTT
CASSREAGGLTGELFF
>NA|TRBV2|NA|TRBJ2-5
TGTGCTTCCCGTAGAGGGAGCTCCTACAATGAGCAGCTCTTC
CASRRGSSYNEQLF
>NA|TRBV9|many|TRBJ2-7
TGTGCCAGCAGCGTAGGGGCAGGCGCCTCCTACGAGCAGTACTTC
CASSVGAGASYEQYF
>NA|TRBV28|many|TRBJ2-1
TGTGCCAGCAGTTTACGGCTAGTAAATGAGCAGTTCTTC
CASSLRLVNEQFF
>NA|TRBV18|many|TRBJ1-3
TGTGCCAGCTCACCATTGGGTTTCTCTGGAAACACCATATATTTT
CASSPLGFSGNTIYF
>NA|TRBV7-9|few|TRBJ2-3
TGTGCCAGCAGCTTAAATGCCCGGCCAGATACGCAGTATTTT
CASSLNARPDTQYF
>NA|TRBV7-9|many|TRBJ2-4
TGTGCCAGCAGCTTAGGGGGCTCAGCCAAAAACATTCAGTACTTC
CASSLGGSAKNIQYF
>TRBD2|TRBV5-4|many|TRBJ2-1
TGTGCCAGCAGTCACCCGACTAGCGGGGGGGCCTCTACATACAATGAGCAGTTCTTC
CASSHPTSGGASTYNEQFF
>NA|TRBV5-1|many|TRBJ2-7
TGCGCCAGCAGCCCGCTCGGGGGCCACGAGCAGTACTTC
CASSPLGGHEQYF
>TRBD1|TRBV5-1|NA|TRBJ2-7
TGCGCCAGCAGCTACCTAACGGGACAGGGGGCAGACGAGCAGTACTTC
CASSYLTGQGADEQYF
>NA|TRBV28|many|TRBJ2-1
TGTGCCAGCCTTTTACCCGGGGGTCAGCAGTTCTTC
CASLLPGGQQFF
>NA|TRBV5-1|many|TRBJ2-1
TGCGCCAGCAGACCCCTAATGACAGAGCCCCATGGGCAGTTCTTC
CASRPLMTEPHGQFF
>NA|TRBV18|many|TRBJ1-1
TGTGCCAGCTCACCACCGGCGAACACTGAAGCTTTCTTT
CASSPPANTEAFF
>NA|TRBV27|many|TRBJ1-1
TGTGCCAGCAGTTTAAAGGAAGGGACTGAAGCTTTCTTT
CASSLKEGTEAFF
>TRBD2|TRBV12-5|many|TRBJ2-3
TGTGCTAGTGGCTCACCCCCTCCAGGACTAGCGGGTAACACAGATACGCAGTATTTT
CASGSPPPGLAGNTDTQYF
>TRBD1|TRBV5-1|many|TRBJ1-1
TGCGCCAGCAGCACCGCCGGGACAGGGAACACTGAAGCTTTCTTT
CASSTAGTGNTEAFF
>NA|TRBV6-5|few|TRBJ1-2
TGTGCCAGCAGTTCACGGCCCTCGGACGGAGACTATGGCTACACCTTC
CASSSRPSDGDYGYTF
>TRBD1|TRBV28|many|TRBJ2-7
TGTGCCAGCAGTCCAGGGGACAGGAGCACCTACGAGCAGTACTTC
CASSPGDRSTYEQYF
>NA|TRBV20-1|NA|TRBJ2-1
TGCAGTGCTAGATTGTTGGCCCTAGGGCAGTTCTTC
CSARLLALGQFF
>NA|TRBV10-3|many|TRBJ1-1
TGTGCCATCAACCAGGCGAAAGCTTTCTTT
CAINQAKAFF
>NA|TRBV9|few|TRBJ1-2
TGTGCCAGCAGCGGTAGCGTGTGGGGTCGAGGTGGCTACACCTTC
CASSGSVWGRGGYTF
>NA|TRBV6-5|NA|TRBJ1-2
TGTGCCAGCAGTTACTCGGGGGAGACGAACTATGGCTACACCTTC
CASSYSGETNYGYTF
>NA|TRBV20-1|many|TRBJ2-7
TGCAGTGCAAGGCAAGGGGCAGGTTCCTACGAGCAGTACTTC
CSARQGAGSYEQYF
>TRBD1|TRBV20-1|few|TRBJ2-7
TGCAGTGCCGCTACAGGGGTCGCCTACGAGCAGTACTTC
CSAATGVAYEQYF
>NA|TRBV5-6|few|TRBJ2-5
TGTGCCAGCAGCTCTGACCCCTCGGGGCCCCAGTACTTC
CASSSDPSGPQYF
>TRBD1|TRBV5-1|NA|TRBJ1-6
TGCGCCAGCAGCCCGGGGACAGGGGGGAGTGCCTATAATTCACCCCTCCACTTT
CASSPGTGGSAYNSPLHF
>TRBD2|TRBV20-1|many|TRBJ2-5
TGCAGGGCCACGGGACTAGCAATGGAGACCCAGTACTTC
CRATGLAMETQYF
>TRBD2|TRBV2|once|TRBJ2-3
TGTGCCAGCGGAATGGCGGGGGGGGCAGATACGCAGTATTTT
CASGMAGGADTQYF